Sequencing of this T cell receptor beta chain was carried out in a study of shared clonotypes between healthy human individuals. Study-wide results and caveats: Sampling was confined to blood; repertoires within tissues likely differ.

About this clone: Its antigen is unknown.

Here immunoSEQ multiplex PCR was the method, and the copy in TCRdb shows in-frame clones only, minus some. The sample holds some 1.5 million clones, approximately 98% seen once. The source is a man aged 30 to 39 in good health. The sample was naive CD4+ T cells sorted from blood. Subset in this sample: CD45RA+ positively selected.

CDR3 coding DNA: TGTGCCAGCAGCCGAGGTAAAGATCTGAGGCCACAAGGGATAGAAGCTTTCTTT. This sequence encodes CASSRGKDLRPQGIEAFF. The V call is TRBV14, the J call TRBJ1-1, with D unclear. The V end was cut by 4 bases, the J end by 8 bases, with 29 bases between. The CDR3 has 18 amino acids. Germline V gene sequence: CDR1 SGHDN, CDR2 FVKESK.